This entry describes one T cell receptor (beta chain). This entry is derived from a study of control samples from healthy donors and cancer patients. Using immunoSEQ multiplex PCR, the repertoire was profiled, and TCRdb retains in-frame clones only, with some absent. The sample shows about 53,000 clones, around 90% of them seen only once. The germline V and J ends were trimmed by 5 bases and 0 bases, with 13 bases remaining between them. The V gene's germline CDR1 is SEHNR and CDR2 FQNEAQ (reference sequence). CDR3 length equals 15 residues. The TCR comes from a man aged 55 to 70 with head and neck cancer. Material for sequencing was PBMCs. The genes are TRBV7-9 and TRBJ1-2; D not resolved. The CDR3 nucleotides are TGTGCCAGCAGCCCCTCTGGGGTAACTAACTATGGCTACACCTTC. The encoded protein is CASSPSGVTNYGYTF.